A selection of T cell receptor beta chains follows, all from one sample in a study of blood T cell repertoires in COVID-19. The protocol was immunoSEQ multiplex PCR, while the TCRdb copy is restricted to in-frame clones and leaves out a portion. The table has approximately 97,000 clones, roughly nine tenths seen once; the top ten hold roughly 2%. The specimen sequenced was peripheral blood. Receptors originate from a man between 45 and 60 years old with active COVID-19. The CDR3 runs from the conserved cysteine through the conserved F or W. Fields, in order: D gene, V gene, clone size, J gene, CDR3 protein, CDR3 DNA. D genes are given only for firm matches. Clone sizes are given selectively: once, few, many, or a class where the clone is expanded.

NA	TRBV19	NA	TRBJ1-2	CASSLQVMKTNYGYTF	TGTGCCAGTAGTCTTCAGGTCATGAAAACTAACTATGGCTACACCTTC
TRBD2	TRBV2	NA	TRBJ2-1	CASRPTSGGFNEQFF	TGTGCCAGCAGACCGACTAGCGGGGGTTTCAATGAGCAGTTCTTC
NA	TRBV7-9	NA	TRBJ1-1	CASSFQRGDTEAFF	TGTGCCAGCAGCTTTCAGCGGGGGGACACTGAAGCTTTCTTT
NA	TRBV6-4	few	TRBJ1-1	CASPEQPRAFF	TGTGCCAGCCCTGAACAGCCGCGAGCTTTCTTT
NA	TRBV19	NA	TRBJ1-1	CASSPNSWYTEAFF	TGTGCCAGTAGCCCCAATAGTTGGTACACTGAAGCTTTCTTT
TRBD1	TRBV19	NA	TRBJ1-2	CASSQGQGIGGYTF	TGTGCCAGTAGCCAGGGACAGGGCATAGGCGGCTACACCTTC
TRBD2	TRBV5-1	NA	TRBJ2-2	CASSLGASGTGELFF	TGCGCCAGCAGCTTGGGGGCTAGCGGCACCGGGGAGCTGTTTTTT
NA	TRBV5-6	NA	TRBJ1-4	CASSLGQINEKLFF	TGTGCCAGCAGCTTGGGACAGATTAATGAAAAACTGTTTTTT
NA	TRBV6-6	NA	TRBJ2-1	CASSPPRGYSSSYNEQFF	TGTGCCAGCAGTCCACCGCGGGGATATTCAAGCTCCTACAATGAGCAGTTCTTC
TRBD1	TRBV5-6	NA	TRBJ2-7	CASSHRDRGYYEQYF	TGTGCCAGCAGCCACCGGGACAGGGGGTACTACGAGCAGTACTTC
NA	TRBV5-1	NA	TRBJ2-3	CASSSDNTDTQYF	TGCGCCAGCAGCTCGGACAACACAGATACGCAGTATTTT
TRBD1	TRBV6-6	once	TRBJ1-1	CASMSGTVGNPEAFF	TGTGCCAGCATGTCAGGGACAGTGGGAAACCCTGAAGCTTTCTTT
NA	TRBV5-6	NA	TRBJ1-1	CASSWQGSDTEAFF	TGTGCCAGCAGCTGGCAGGGTTCCGACACTGAAGCTTTCTTT
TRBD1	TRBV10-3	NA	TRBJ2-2	CAIRPTDRGTGELFF	TGTGCCATCAGGCCAACGGACAGGGGTACCGGGGAGCTGTTTTTT
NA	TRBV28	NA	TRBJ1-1	CASDSYGGTEAFF	TGTGCCAGCGATTCGTACGGAGGCACTGAAGCTTTCTTT
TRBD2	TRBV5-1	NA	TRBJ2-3	CASSPGRSGGRTDTQYF	TGCGCCAGCAGCCCGGGAAGGAGCGGGGGCCGCACAGATACGCAGTATTTT
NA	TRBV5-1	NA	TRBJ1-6	CASSLLGPYDSPLHF	TGCGCCAGCAGCTTGCTTGGGCCTTACGATTCACCCCTCCACTTT
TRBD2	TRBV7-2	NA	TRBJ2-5	CASRRTSKETQYF	TGTGCCAGCAGAAGGACTAGCAAGGAGACCCAGTACTTC
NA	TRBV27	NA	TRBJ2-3	CATAFSSSTDTQYF	TGTGCCACCGCTTTTAGCAGCAGCACAGATACGCAGTATTTT
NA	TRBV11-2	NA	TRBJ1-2	CASSPEAFLGYTF	TGTGCCAGCAGCCCCGAAGCCTTTCTTGGCTACACCTTC
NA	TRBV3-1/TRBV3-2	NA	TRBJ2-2	CASSQRGDPAGELFF	TGTGCCAGCAGCCAAAGAGGAGATCCCGCCGGGGAGCTGTTTTTT
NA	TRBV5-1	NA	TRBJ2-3	CASSLGGYTDTQYF	TGCGCCAGCAGCTTAGGCGGGTACACAGATACGCAGTATTTT
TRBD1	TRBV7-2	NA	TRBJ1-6	CASSLDRKNSPLHF	TGTGCCAGCAGCTTGGACAGGAAAAATTCACCCCTCCACTTT
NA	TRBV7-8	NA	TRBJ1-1	CASSRGQGHNMNTEAFF	TGTGCCAGCAGCCGAGGGCAGGGGCACAACATGAACACTGAAGCTTTCTTT
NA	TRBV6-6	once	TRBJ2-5	CASSSPRDFLGGTQYF	TGTGCCAGCAGTTCGCCGCGGGACTTCCTCGGGGGGACCCAGTACTTC
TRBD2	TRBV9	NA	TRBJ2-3	CASSVVSGIFTDTQYF	TGTGCCAGCAGCGTAGTTAGCGGGATTTTCACAGATACGCAGTATTTT
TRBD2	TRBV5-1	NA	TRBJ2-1	CASLPQTSGVGNEQFF	TGCGCCAGCCTGCCCCAAACTAGCGGGGTCGGGAATGAGCAGTTCTTC
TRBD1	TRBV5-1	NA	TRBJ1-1	CASSRALLTGDTEAFF	TGCGCCAGCAGCCGGGCCCTCCTAACAGGGGACACTGAAGCTTTCTTT
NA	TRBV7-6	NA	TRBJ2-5	CASSGGSKETQYF	TGTGCCAGCAGCGGGGGGTCAAAAGAGACCCAGTACTTC
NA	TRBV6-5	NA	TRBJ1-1	CTTGGVGTEAFF	TGTACGACCGGGGGTGTTGGAACTGAAGCTTTCTTT
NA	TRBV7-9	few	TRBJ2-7	CASSHRVLAYEQYF	TGTGCCAGCAGCCACCGGGTCTTAGCCTACGAGCAGTACTTC
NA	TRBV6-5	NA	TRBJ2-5	CASRKGQQETQYF	TGTGCCAGCAGAAAGGGACAACAAGAGACCCAGTACTTC